The sequence of this T cell receptor (beta chain) was determined in a study of CD8 T cells in Susac syndrome. An input of roughly 0.5 to 1 ug of RNA was subjected to reverse transcription using random hexamers. One entry per CDR3 protein results from TCRdb running MiXCR on the immunoSEQ multiplex PCR reads. The sample holds some 260,000 distinct CDR3 sequences, 93% seen once. V shed 5 bases and J shed 10 bases, with 15 bases lying between them. This CDR3 contains 12 residues. The V gene's germline CDR1 is DFQATT and CDR2 SNEGSKA (reference sequence). The gene calls are TRBV20-1 and TRBJ2-1; no reliable D call. Sequenced: CD4+ T cells from PBMCs. This clonotype originated in a human donor with multiple sclerosis. The CDR3 region is CSAYSFYNEQFF. CDR3 nucleotide sequence: TGCAGTGCTTACTCCTTCTATAACGAGCAGTTCTTC.